This TCR beta chain was sequenced in a study of beta chain features in type 1 diabetes. At the level of the study: Healthy donors and patients had similar age, gender and cell yields. All samples together contributed 90 million to 130 million sorted cells for examination. Study-level points and caveats: TCRB repertoires of naive, central memory and Treg cells appeared more similar among patients than among healthy donors.

Every single donor gave one heparinised blood draw, and these averaged roughly 100 mL. TCRB transcripts that were expressed got sequenced, as all of the isolated RNA had been reverse transcribed. The protocol was immunoSEQ multiplex PCR, while the TCRdb copy is restricted to in-frame clones and leaves out a portion. The sample includes about 320,000 clones, approximately 15% of them seen just once. This clone came up a few times. The antigen is undetermined. There are 14 residues in the CDR3. Germline assignment: CDR1 MNHNY and CDR2 SVGAGI (reference sequence). Deletions cut 6 bases from V and 2 bases from J, with 13 bases between.

The V gene is TRBV6-6, the J gene TRBJ1-2, with D maybe TRBD1 (5 bases). The TCR sequence derives from a man under 40 in good health. The sequenced sample consisted of central memory CD4+ T cells from blood. CDR3 sequence reads: CASSQGLGNYGYTF. The CDR3 DNA sequence: TGTGCCAGCAGCCAGGGTTTGGGGAACTATGGCTACACCTTC.